The 29 T cell receptor beta chains given below trace back to one sample, sequenced in a study of blood T cell repertoires in COVID-19. Libraries were prepared by immunoSEQ multiplex PCR; TCRdb keeps only in-frame clonotypes and omits some of them. The sample holds almost 95,000 clones, 80% to 85% seen once. What was sequenced was peripheral blood. Receptors were obtained from a man aged 60 to 69 with acute or convalescent COVID-19.

This clone has just a few counts. The rearrangement uses TRBV7-2 and TRBJ1-1, with D unresolved. CDR1 and CDR2 (germline): SGHTA, FQGNSA. Trimming shortened V by 2 bases and J by 1 base, and 11 bases separated the two germline ends. The CDR3 consists of 15 residues. CDR3 sequence: CASSLRGRGNTEAFF. CDR3 nucleotides: TGTGCCAGCAGCTTAAGAGGGCGAGGGAACACTGAAGCTTTCTTT.

This chain links TRBV19 with TRBJ1-1; 7 positions agree with TRBD1. The CDR3 has 12 amino acids. Germline lookup yields CDR1 LNHDA and CDR2 SQIVND (reference sequence). With 5 bases clipped from V and 6 bases from J, the junction kept 3 bases outside the gene matches. The chain's CDR3 is CASSVTGSEAFF. DNA of the CDR3: TGTGCCAGTAGTGTGACAGGGTCTGAAGCTTTCTTT.

The chain recombines TRBV6-5 with TRBJ2-7; weak D call: TRBD2 (6 bases). The CDR3 contains 15 residues. CDR1 and CDR2 (germline): MNHEY, SVGAGI. V was shortened by 6 bases and J by 5 bases, with 20 bases between the two germline ends. The CDR3 DNA sequence: TGTGCCAGCAGCCGCTGGACGGGGGAAGAGAACGAGCAGTACTTC. Translation: CASSRWTGEENEQYF.

The V and J genes are TRBV13 and TRBJ1-1; 9 nucleotides match TRBD1. The CDR3 length is 15 residues. Trimming at V came to 3 bases and at J to 1 base, leaving 3 bases not matched to a gene. The germline V gene has CDR1 PRHDT and CDR2 FYEKMQ (reference sequence). As DNA, the CDR3 is TGTGCCAGCAGCTTCCGACAGGGGGAGAACACTGAAGCTTTCTTT. Protein sequence: CASSFRQGENTEAFF.

This rearrangement joins TRBV3-1 (or the pseudogene TRBV3-2) to TRBJ2-6, with 8 bases aligning to TRBD2. Germline V gene lookup returns CDR1 LGHDT and CDR2 YNNKEL (reference sequence). The length of the CDR3 is 20 residues. V was pared by 2 bases and J by 1 base, with 13 bases of the junction left unmatched. CDR3 loop: CASSQYARAGASSGANVLTF. CDR3 bases: TGTGCCAGCAGCCAATACGCCCGAGCGGGGGCGTCGTCTGGGGCCAACGTCCTGACTTTC.

The J gene is TRBJ1-1, the V gene TRBV3-1 (or the pseudogene TRBV3-2); unclear D gene. The germline V gene has CDR1 LGHDT and CDR2 YNNKEL (reference sequence). V dropped 1 base and J dropped 3 bases, with 9 bases sitting between them. This CDR3 has 14 residues. CDR3 sequence reads: CASSQGHGDTEAFF. CDR3 nucleotide sequence: TGTGCCAGCAGCCAAGGACACGGGGACACTGAAGCTTTCTTT.

The chain joins TRBV19 to TRBJ1-2; 7 bases align to TRBD1. This CDR3 region has 15 residues. V lost 0 bases and J lost 2; bases outside the gene matches: 3. Germline lookup yields CDR1 LNHDA and CDR2 SQIVND (reference sequence). CDR3 DNA: TGTGCCAGTAGTATAGATCGGGGACAGAACTATGGCTACACCTTC. Translated, it gives CASSIDRGQNYGYTF.

The chain couples TRBV9 to TRBJ1-6, with D uncertain. From germline, CDR1 is SGDLS and CDR2 YYNGEE. The CDR3 covers 15 residues. Trimming took 0 bases from V and 7 from J, leaving 11 bases between them. CDR3 residues: CASSVAGSTNSPLHF. CDR3 coding DNA: TGTGCCAGCAGCGTAGCCGGGTCCACGAATTCACCCCTCCACTTT.

The rearrangement uses TRBV7-2 and TRBJ2-7; D is undetermined. The CDR3 runs 13 residues. Germline V gene lookup returns CDR1 SGHTA and CDR2 FQGNSA. V gave up 1 base and J gave up 0 bases, with 4 bases separating them. In nucleotides, the CDR3 is TGTGCCAGCAGCTTAGTTAACTCCTACGAGCAGTACTTC. Encoded protein: CASSLVNSYEQYF.

The chain carries TRBV14 and TRBJ2-2; D might be TRBD1 (6 bases). V lost 1 base, J lost 6 bases, and 15 bases lay in between. Germline-derived CDR1 and CDR2 are SGHDN and FVKESK. CDR3 length: 16 amino acids. CDR3 sequence (DNA): TGTGCCAGCAGCCAAGTTGGGGGCCTGTTCGCCGGGGAGCTGTTTTTT. Translating it yields CASSQVGGLFAGELFF.

This rearrangement joins TRBV4-1 to TRBJ2-7; TRBD1 is a possible D gene (5 bases). This CDR3 has 14 amino acids. Trimming left V 3 bases short and J 3 bases short, with 12 bases between. Germline assignment: CDR1 MGHRA and CDR2 YSYEKL. CDR3 loop: CASSHSQGVYEQYF. The CDR3 nucleotides are TGCGCCAGCAGCCACAGTCAGGGCGTCTACGAGCAGTACTTC.

The chain is built from TRBV21-1 and TRBJ1-1; TRBD1 is taken as the D call from the table, unchecked against the DNA. TRBV21-1 is a listed pseudogene. The CDR3 runs to 11 residues. Here the CDR3 reads CASYRQTEAFF. The CDR3 nucleotides read TGTGCCAGCTACCGACAGACTGAAGCTTTCTTT.

V is TRBV19 and J is TRBJ1-2; 7 bases match TRBD1. Germline lookup yields CDR1 LNHDA and CDR2 SQIVND (reference sequence). This CDR3 spans 17 amino acids. The J segment lost 0 bases and the V segment lost 5 bases, leaving 12 bases of the junction unmatched. The chain's CDR3 is CASSPWTGSDSNYGYTF. The CDR3 DNA reads TGTGCCAGTAGTCCCTGGACAGGATCCGATTCTAACTATGGCTACACCTTC.

The V and J genes are TRBV2 and TRBJ1-1; tentative D call: TRBD1 (5 bases). Germline-derived CDR1 and CDR2 are SNHLY and FYNNEI. Trimming cost V 3 bases and J 3 bases, with 8 bases left between them. The CDR3 consists of 13 residues. The DNA for the CDR3 is TGTGCCAGCAGTGAGCAGGGTTACACTGAAGCTTTCTTT. The encoded protein is CASSEQGYTEAFF.

This chain uses TRBV5-1 with TRBJ2-1; 8 bases fit TRBD2. V gave up 1 base and J gave up 4 bases; unmatched junction bases: 4. Germline CDR1 reads SGHRS; CDR2 reads YFSETQ. CDR3 length: 15 amino acids. The CDR3 protein is CASSLNSGVYNEQFF. CDR3 nucleotide sequence: TGCGCCAGCAGCTTGAATAGCGGGGTTTACAATGAGCAGTTCTTC.

J is TRBJ1-2 and V is TRBV27; TRBD1 matches at 12 bases. With V trimmed by 4 bases and J by 7 bases, 7 bases remained unmatched. In germline, CDR1 is MNHEY, CDR2 SMNVEV (reference sequence). The CDR3 covers 15 residues. This CDR3 is CASSSTGTGGFGYTF. CDR3 DNA sequence: TGTGCCAGCAGTTCGACCGGGACAGGGGGCTTTGGCTACACCTTC.

The genes are TRBV11-2 and TRBJ1-5; a possible D gene is TRBD1 (5 bases). With 5 bases removed from V and 1 base from J, the gap between germline ends came to 21 bases. The CDR3 runs 18 residues. CDR1 is SGHAT and CDR2 is FQNNGV in the germline V gene. DNA of the CDR3: TGTGCCAGCAGCCGATCACCGCATTTACAGGTGAGCAATCAGCCCCAGCATTTT. Protein sequence: CASSRSPHLQVSNQPQHF.

V is TRBV7-9 and J is TRBJ1-2, with D possibly being TRBD1 (6 bases). Trimming left V 5 bases short and J 5 bases short, with 15 bases between. The germline V gene has CDR1 SEHNR and CDR2 FQNEAQ (reference sequence). The CDR3 runs to 14 residues. CDR3 sequence reads: CASSPWTETYGYTF. In nucleotides, the CDR3 is TGTGCCAGCAGCCCATGGACAGAGACATATGGCTACACCTTC.

The sample holds a few counts of this clone. The chain combines TRBV11-2 with TRBJ1-1, with no clear D. Trimming shortened V by 3 bases and J by 7 bases, and 12 bases separated the two germline ends. Germline-derived CDR1 and CDR2 are SGHAT and FQNNGV. The CDR3 consists of 13 residues. The CDR3 is CASSFWALGEAFF. CDR3 DNA sequence: TGTGCCAGCAGCTTCTGGGCCCTGGGTGAAGCTTTCTTT.

This chain uses TRBV6-4 with TRBJ1-2; D may be TRBD1 (5 bases). Trimming removed 4 bases from V and 5 bases from J, with 14 bases in between. Germline lookup yields CDR1 MRHNA and CDR2 SNTAGT. The CDR3 has 14 amino acids. CDR3 protein: CASSANPGGYGYTF. DNA of the CDR3: TGTGCCAGCAGTGCCAATCCCGGGGGGTATGGCTACACCTTC.

The chain employs TRBV5-1 and TRBJ1-2; unclear D gene. The V and J ends lost 1 base and 8 bases respectively, with 18 bases between them. The CDR3 length is 15 residues. Germline CDR1 is SGHRS and CDR2 is YFSETQ. CDR3 coding DNA: TGCGCCAGCAGCTTGACGTGGACTCGCAGAATGGGCTACACCTTC. Its protein product is CASSLTWTRRMGYTF.

The gene calls are TRBV7-2 and TRBJ2-4, with 7 bases aligning to TRBD1. CDR1 SGHTA and CDR2 FQGNSA come from the germline V gene. There are 16 residues in the CDR3. V was clipped by 5 bases and J by 0 bases; unmatched bases: 7. CDR3 sequence reads: CASSLTGVGAKNIQYF. CDR3 DNA: TGTGCCAGCAGCCTAACAGGGGTGGGAGCCAAAAACATTCAGTACTTC.

The chain combines TRBV24-1 with TRBJ2-1, with a tentative D call TRBD2 (5 bases). Trimming took 4 bases from V and 8 from J, leaving 11 bases between them. The CDR3 extends over 13 amino acids. Germline V gives CDR1 KGHDR, CDR2 SFDVKD. CDR3 amino acids: CATSEGSLYEQFF. As DNA, the CDR3 is TGTGCCACCAGTGAGGGGAGTTTGTATGAGCAGTTCTTC.

This clone was seen more than once but under ten times. V gene TRBV19 combines with J gene TRBJ2-2; tentative D call: TRBD1 (5 bases). Trimming took off 6 bases at V and 4 bases at J, with 18 bases between the two ends. The CDR3 runs 16 residues. Germline V lookup: CDR1 LNHDA, CDR2 SQIVND (reference sequence). The CDR3 region has the DNA TGTGCCAGTAGCCCTCGTGGGGCAAGGAGCACCGGGGAGCTGTTTTTT. It codes for CASSPRGARSTGELFF.

J is TRBJ2-7 and V is TRBV3-1 (or the pseudogene TRBV3-2); 9 bases align to TRBD1. Germline assignment: CDR1 LGHDT and CDR2 YNNKEL (reference sequence). The CDR3 has 14 amino acids. The V and J ends lost 5 bases and 7 bases, in that order; junction bases with no gene match: 9. The CDR3 nucleotides read TGTGCCAGCAGCAACCGGGACAGGGCTGGGGAGCAGTACTTC. Amino acids: CASSNRDRAGEQYF.

This chain links TRBV27 with TRBJ1-2; D possibly corresponds to TRBD1 (5 bases). Germline loops: CDR1 MNHEY, CDR2 SMNVEV (reference sequence). V was pared by 3 bases and J by 4 bases, with 12 bases between. This CDR3 has 14 residues. The CDR3 region is CASSLGGWAYGYTF. The CDR3 region has the DNA TGTGCCAGCAGTTTGGGGGGGTGGGCCTATGGCTACACCTTC.

The CDR3 loop is CASSSASHPQHF. CDR3 coding DNA: TGTGCCAGCAGCTCCGCGAGCCATCCCCAGCATTTT. The chain combines TRBV5-6 with TRBJ1-5; D uncertain. The CDR3 runs to 12 residues. Germline lookup yields CDR1 SGHDT and CDR2 YYEEEE. The V and J ends lost 3 bases and 10 bases respectively, with 11 bases between them.

This rearrangement joins TRBV2 to TRBJ2-7; 7 nucleotides agree with TRBD1. The CDR3 is 13 residues long. V trimming: 6 bases; J trimming: 4 bases; junction bases outside the gene matches: 6. Germline V gene data show CDR1 as SNHLY and CDR2 as FYNNEI. CDR3 protein: CASRLGTVYEQYF. The CDR3 DNA follows: TGTGCCAGCAGACTTGGGACAGTTTACGAGCAGTACTTC.

This clone was picked up one time. This chain uses TRBV12-3 or TRBV12-4 with TRBJ1-1, with D uncertain. Trimming removed 7 bases at V and 5 bases at J, with 11 bases between. The CDR3 spans 12 residues. The CDR3 DNA follows: TGTGCCAGCACCTCGAGGGTTACTGAAGCTTTCTTT. The encoded protein is CASTSRVTEAFF.